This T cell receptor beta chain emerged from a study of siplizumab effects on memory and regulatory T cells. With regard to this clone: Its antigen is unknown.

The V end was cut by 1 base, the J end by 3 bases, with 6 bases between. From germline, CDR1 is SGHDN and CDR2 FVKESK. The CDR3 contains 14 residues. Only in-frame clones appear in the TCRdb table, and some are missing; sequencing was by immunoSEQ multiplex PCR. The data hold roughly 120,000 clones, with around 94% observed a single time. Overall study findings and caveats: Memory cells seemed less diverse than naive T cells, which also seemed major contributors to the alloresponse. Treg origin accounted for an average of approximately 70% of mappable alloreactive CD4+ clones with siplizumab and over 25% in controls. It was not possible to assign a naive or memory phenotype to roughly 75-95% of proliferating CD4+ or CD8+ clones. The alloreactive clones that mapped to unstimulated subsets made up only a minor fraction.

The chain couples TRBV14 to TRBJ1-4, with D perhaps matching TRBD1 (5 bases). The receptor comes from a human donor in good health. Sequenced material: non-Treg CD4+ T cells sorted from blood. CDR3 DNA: TGTGCCAGCAGCCAAGGGGGGGCTAATGAAAAACTGTTTTTT. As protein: CASSQGGANEKLFF.